This TCR beta chain was profiled in a study of T cell responses to AZD1222 COVID-19 vaccine. Findings of the study overall: Rises in breadth and depth of Spike-specific TCRs came after two AZD1222 doses. Repertoires were sampled only after the peak T cell response. Across the whole spike, CD4 TCRs peaked at regions 160-218 and 743-854.

It was second doses at about 4 or about 12 weeks that were pooled. Remarks on this clone: Its target is unknown.

The repertoire was sequenced with immunoSEQ multiplex PCR; TCRdb's copy has only in-frame clones and lacks some. The sample contains approximately 130,000 clones, 88% of which appear only once. The material was peripheral blood, obtained 28 days after the second AZD1222 dose. The clonotype was recovered from an adult who received the AZD1222 COVID-19 vaccine.

The CDR3 spells CASSDEQDHSNQPQHF. Here the CDR3 DNA reads TGCGCCAGCAGTGATGAACAGGACCATAGCAATCAGCCCCAGCATTTT. The chain uses TRBV10-2 and TRBJ1-5, with D possibly being TRBD1 (5 bases). V was trimmed by 3 bases and J by 0 bases, leaving 12 bases between them. Per the germline V gene, CDR1 is WSHSY and CDR2 is SAAADI. This CDR3 has 16 amino acids.